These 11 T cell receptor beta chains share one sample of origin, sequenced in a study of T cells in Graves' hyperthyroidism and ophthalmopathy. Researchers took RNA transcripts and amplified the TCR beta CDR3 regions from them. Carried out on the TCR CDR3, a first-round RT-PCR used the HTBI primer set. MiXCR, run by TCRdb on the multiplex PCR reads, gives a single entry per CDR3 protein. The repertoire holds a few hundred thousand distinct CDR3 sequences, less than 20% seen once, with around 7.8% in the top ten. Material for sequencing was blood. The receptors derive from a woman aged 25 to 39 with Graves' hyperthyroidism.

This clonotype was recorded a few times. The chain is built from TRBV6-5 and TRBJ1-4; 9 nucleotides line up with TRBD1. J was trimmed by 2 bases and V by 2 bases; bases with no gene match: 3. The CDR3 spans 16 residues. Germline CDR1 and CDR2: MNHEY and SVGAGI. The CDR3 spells CASSYHGQGTNEKLFF. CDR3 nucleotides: TGTGCCAGCAGTTACCATGGACAGGGGACTAATGAAAAACTGTTTTTT.

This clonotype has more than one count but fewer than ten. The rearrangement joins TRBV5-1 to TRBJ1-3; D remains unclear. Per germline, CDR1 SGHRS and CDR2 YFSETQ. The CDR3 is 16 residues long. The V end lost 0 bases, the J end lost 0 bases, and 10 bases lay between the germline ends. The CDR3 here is CASSLAATRSGNTIYF. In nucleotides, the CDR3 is TGCGCCAGCAGCTTGGCCGCAACCCGCTCTGGAAACACCATATATTTT. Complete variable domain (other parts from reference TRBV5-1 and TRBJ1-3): KAGVTQTPRYLIKTRGQQVTLSCSPISGHRSVSWYQQTPGQGLQFLFEYFSETQRNKGNFPGRFSGRQFSNSRSEMNVSTLELGDSALYLCASSLAATRSGNTIYFGEGSWLTVV.

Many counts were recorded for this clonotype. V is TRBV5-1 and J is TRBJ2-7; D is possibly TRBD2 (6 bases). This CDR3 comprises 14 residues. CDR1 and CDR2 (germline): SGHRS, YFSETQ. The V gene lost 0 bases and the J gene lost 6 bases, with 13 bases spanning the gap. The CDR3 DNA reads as TGCGCCAGCAGCTTGGAGCGGGCTGGGGGCGAGCAGTACTTC. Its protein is CASSLERAGGEQYF.

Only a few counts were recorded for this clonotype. The chain's CDR3 is CASSQDSASGTGELFF. CDR3 DNA sequence: TGCGCCAGCAGCCAAGATTCGGCTAGCGGGACTGGGGAGCTGTTTTTT. The rearrangement links TRBV4-1 to TRBJ2-2; TRBD2 agrees at 9 bases. The CDR3 runs to 16 residues. Germline V gene sequence: CDR1 MGHRA, CDR2 YSYEKL. V lost 0 bases to trimming and J lost 8 bases; unmatched junction nucleotides: 7.

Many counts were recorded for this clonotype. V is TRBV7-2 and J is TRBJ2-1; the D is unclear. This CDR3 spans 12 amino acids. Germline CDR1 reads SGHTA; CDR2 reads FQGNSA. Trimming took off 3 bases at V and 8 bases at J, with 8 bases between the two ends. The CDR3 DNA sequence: TGTGCCAGCAGCTTCCTACGTTATGAGCAGTTCTTC. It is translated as CASSFLRYEQFF.

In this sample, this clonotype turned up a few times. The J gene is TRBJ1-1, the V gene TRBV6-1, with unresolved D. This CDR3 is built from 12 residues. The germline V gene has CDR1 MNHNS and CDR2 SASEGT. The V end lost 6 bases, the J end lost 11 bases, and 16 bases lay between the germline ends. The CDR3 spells CASSPLGSVAFF. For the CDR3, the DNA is TGTGCCAGCAGCCCCCTCGGGAGTGTGGCTTTCTTT.

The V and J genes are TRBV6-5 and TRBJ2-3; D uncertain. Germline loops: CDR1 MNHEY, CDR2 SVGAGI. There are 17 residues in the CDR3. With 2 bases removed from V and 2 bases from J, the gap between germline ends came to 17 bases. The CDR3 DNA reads TGTGCCAGCAGTTACAACTTCCGGGCCCGAAACACAGATACGCAGTATTTT. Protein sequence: CASSYNFRARNTDTQYF.

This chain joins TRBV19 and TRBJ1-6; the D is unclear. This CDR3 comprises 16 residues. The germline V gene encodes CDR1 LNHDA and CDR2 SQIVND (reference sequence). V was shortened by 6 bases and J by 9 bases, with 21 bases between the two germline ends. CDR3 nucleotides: TGTGCCAGTAGCCCCGAGGGAGGCACGTTTAGTTCACCCCTCCACTTT. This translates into CASSPEGGTFSSPLHF.

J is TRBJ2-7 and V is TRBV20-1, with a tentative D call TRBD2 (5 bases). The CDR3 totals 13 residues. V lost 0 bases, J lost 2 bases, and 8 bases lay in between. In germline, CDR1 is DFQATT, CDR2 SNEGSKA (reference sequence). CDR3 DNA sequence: TGCAGTGCTAGAGATAGGGAGACCTACGAGCAGTACTTC. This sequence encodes CSARDRETYEQYF.

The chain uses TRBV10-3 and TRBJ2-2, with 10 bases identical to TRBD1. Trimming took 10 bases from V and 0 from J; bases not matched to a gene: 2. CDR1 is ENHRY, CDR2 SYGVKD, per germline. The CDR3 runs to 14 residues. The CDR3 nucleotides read TGTGCCACCGGGACAGGGGCGAACACCGGGGAGCTGTTTTTT. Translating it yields CATGTGANTGELFF.

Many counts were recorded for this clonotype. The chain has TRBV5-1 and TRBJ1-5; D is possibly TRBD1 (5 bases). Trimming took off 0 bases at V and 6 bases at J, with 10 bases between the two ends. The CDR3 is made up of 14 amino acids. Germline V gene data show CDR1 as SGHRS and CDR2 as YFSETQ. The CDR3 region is CASSLDGAGQPQHF. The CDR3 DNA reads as TGCGCCAGCAGCTTGGATGGGGCTGGTCAGCCCCAGCATTTT.